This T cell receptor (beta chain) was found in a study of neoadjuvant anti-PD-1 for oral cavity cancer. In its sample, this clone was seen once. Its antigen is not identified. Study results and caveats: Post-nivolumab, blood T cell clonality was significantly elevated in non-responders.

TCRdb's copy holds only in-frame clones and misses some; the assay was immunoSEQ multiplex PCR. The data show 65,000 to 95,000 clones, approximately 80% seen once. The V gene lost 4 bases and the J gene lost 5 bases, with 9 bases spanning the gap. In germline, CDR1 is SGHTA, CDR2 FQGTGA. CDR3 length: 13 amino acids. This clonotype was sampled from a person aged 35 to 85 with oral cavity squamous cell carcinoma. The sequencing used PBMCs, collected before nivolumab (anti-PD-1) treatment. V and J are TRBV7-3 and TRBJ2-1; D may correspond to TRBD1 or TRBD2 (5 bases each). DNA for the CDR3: TGTGCCAGCAGCTCCGGGACCAACAATGAGCAGTTCTTC. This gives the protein CASSSGTNNEQFF.